The 8 T cell receptor beta chains below all came from one sample that was sequenced in a study of blood T cell repertoires in COVID-19. Method: immunoSEQ multiplex PCR; TCRdb's copy keeps in-frame clones and lacks some. The sample includes under 200,000 clones, approximately 89% seen only once; the top ten take around 3.5%. The sequenced sample consisted of peripheral blood. All receptors come from a man between 70 and 80 years old with acute or convalescent COVID-19.

This clone was detected once. This rearrangement joins TRBV5-1 to TRBJ2-5; 8 nucleotides match TRBD2. Germline V gene data show CDR1 as SGHRS and CDR2 as YFSETQ. The ends lost 3 bases at V and 1 base at J; junction bases unmatched: 8. The CDR3 sequence is 16 residues long. CDR3 in DNA: TGCGCCAGCAGCTCGGGGGGGCAGGGTCCCCAAGAGACCCAGTACTTC. Amino acid sequence: CASSSGGQGPQETQYF.

The CDR3 nucleotides are TGTGCCAGCAGGGCCGGACAGTACAATCAGCCCCAGCATTTT. It translates to CASRAGQYNQPQHF. The chain carries TRBV2 and TRBJ1-5; a weak D match, TRBD1 (6 bases). Trimming took 6 bases from V and 3 from J, leaving 12 bases between them. This CDR3 contains 14 residues. Germline assignment: CDR1 SNHLY and CDR2 FYNNEI.

This clone occurred a few times. The V gene is TRBV5-1, the J gene TRBJ2-1; TRBD1 matches 8 bases. The CDR3 is 16 residues long. Germline CDR1 SGHRS, CDR2 YFSETQ. With 0 bases clipped from V and 13 bases from J, the junction kept 15 bases outside the gene matches. CDR3 protein: CASSLGRGRLKLGQFF. The DNA of the CDR3 is TGCGCCAGCAGCTTGGGCAGGGGGCGATTGAAGTTGGGTCAGTTCTTC.

The chain employs TRBV14 and TRBJ1-6; D might be TRBD1 (5 bases). The ends were cut back, 4 bases at V and 9 bases at J, with 10 bases in the middle. This CDR3 has 13 amino acids. Germline V gene data show CDR1 as SGHDN and CDR2 as FVKESK. The CDR3 coding sequence is TGTGCCAGCAGCCCGACAGACTTTTCACCCCTCCACTTT. Protein product: CASSPTDFSPLHF.

This chain uses TRBV7-3 with TRBJ1-1; D remains ambiguous. The germline CDR1 and CDR2 sequences are SGHTA and FQGTGA. V was trimmed by 5 bases and J by 3 bases, leaving 10 bases between them. This CDR3 spans 13 amino acids. The CDR3 reads CASSVALHTEAFF. For the CDR3, the DNA is TGTGCCAGCAGCGTAGCCCTACACACTGAAGCTTTCTTT.

The CDR3 nucleotides read TGTGCCTGGAGTGGCGCGGAGTATGGCTACACCTTC. It translates to CAWSGAEYGYTF. V usage is TRBV30 and J usage is TRBJ1-2; D uncertain. CDR1 GTSNPN and CDR2 SVGIG come from the germline V gene (reference sequence). The CDR3 totals 12 residues. Trimming pared 1 base from V and 5 bases from J, leaving 8 bases between.

This sequence joins TRBV29-1 and TRBJ2-1, with no clear D. The germline gives CDR1 SQVTM, CDR2 ANQGSEA. The CDR3 contains 12 residues. V lost 6 bases and J lost 5, with 11 bases in between. The DNA of the CDR3 is TGCAGCGTAAAAGACTGGGACAATGAGCAGTTCTTC. This encodes CSVKDWDNEQFF.

This chain's CDR3 is CASSEGGDFSRFF. In DNA, the CDR3 is TGTGCCAGCAGCGAAGGGGGAGACTTTAGCCGGTTCTTC. The rearrangement uses TRBV9 and TRBJ2-1; D might be TRBD1 (6 bases). Germline V gives CDR1 SGDLS, CDR2 YYNGEE. V was trimmed by 3 bases and J by 15 bases, leaving 19 bases between them. The length of the CDR3 is 13 residues.